This T cell receptor (beta chain) was observed in a study of T cell repertoires in cytomegalovirus infection. About the study: Indications of both CMV infection and matching HLA type were provided by public TCR beta signatures.

This CDR3 contains 15 residues. Germline CDR1 is ENHRY and CDR2 is SYGVKD. V shed 3 bases and J shed 0 bases, with 11 bases lying between them. Study findings and constraints: Cumulative public TCR beta family frequency identified carriers of CMV plus the relevant HLA. The ex vivo response was dominated by HLA-C-restricted CMV-specific TCR beta clonotypes.

This clonotype has only a few counts. Its specificity is not known. TCRdb ran MiXCR on the reads and lists one entry per CDR3 protein. The table shows approximately 500,000 distinct CDR3 sequences, with 15% to 20% occurring only once. This receptor was identified in a human donor in good health (CMV status not recorded). Some clones in this sample may be carry-over from other donors' samples. The source material was CD8+ T cells from PBMCs. The chain combines TRBV10-3 with TRBJ1-1; tentatively, D is TRBD1 (6 bases). The DNA for the CDR3 is TGTGCCATCAGTGACAGGGGCGCGATGAACACTGAAGCTTTCTTT. This codes for CAISDRGAMNTEAFF.